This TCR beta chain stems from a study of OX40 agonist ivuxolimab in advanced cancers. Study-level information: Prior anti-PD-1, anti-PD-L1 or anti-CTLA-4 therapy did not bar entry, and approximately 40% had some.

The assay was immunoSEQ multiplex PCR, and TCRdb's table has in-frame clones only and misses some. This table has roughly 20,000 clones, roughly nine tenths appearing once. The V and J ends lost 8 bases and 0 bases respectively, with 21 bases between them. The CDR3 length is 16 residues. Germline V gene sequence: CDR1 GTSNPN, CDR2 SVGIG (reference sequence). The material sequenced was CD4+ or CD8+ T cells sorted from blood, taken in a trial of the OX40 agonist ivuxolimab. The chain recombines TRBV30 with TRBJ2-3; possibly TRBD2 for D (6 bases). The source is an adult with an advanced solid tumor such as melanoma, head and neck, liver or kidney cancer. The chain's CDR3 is CAGRAGDFYSTDTQYF. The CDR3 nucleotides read TGTGCCGGACGGGCTGGGGACTTTTATAGCACAGATACGCAGTATTTT.